This paragraph reports one T cell receptor (beta chain). Its antigen is unidentified. Unrecorded immune exposure was likely among donors, who were nominally healthy when sampled. Trimming stripped 3 bases from V and 4 bases from J, with 14 bases between. The CDR3 covers 15 residues. CDR1 WSHSY and CDR2 SAAADI come from the germline V gene. PCR was performed using 60 Vbeta and 13 Jbeta primers. TCRdb's copy holds only in-frame clones and misses some; the assay was immunoSEQ multiplex PCR. The profile shows some 100,000 clones, roughly 70% of them singletons. This sample is part of a study of cytomegalovirus exposure and HLA in healthy donors. Whole-study results and caveats: Most TCR sequences proved rare, with some public TCRs found in many donors. It was likely that a cluster of highly shared sequence variants was a sequencing artifact.

This receptor was obtained from a woman aged 18-29 years in good health and CMV-seropositive. The genes are TRBV10-2 and TRBJ2-3, with D perhaps matching TRBD2 (5 bases). The sequencing sample was made of PBMCs. CDR3 DNA sequence: TGCGCCAGCAGTGATAAAGCCCGGGGAGCAGATACGCAGTATTTT. Its protein is CASSDKARGADTQYF.